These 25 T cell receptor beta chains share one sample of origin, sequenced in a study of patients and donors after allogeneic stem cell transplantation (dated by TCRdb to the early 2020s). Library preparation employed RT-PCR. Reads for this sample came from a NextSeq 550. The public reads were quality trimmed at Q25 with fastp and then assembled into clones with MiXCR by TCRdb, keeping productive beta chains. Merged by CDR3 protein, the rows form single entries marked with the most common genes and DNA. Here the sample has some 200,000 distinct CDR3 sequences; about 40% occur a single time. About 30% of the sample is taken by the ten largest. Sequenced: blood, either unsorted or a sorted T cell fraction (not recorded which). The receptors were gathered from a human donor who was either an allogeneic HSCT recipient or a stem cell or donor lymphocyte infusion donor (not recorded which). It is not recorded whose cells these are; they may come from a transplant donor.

CDR3 amino acids: CASSPQTSGNPNEQFF. CDR3 DNA sequence: TGTGCCAGCAGCCCTCAGACTAGCGGGAACCCCAATGAGCAGTTCTTC. The chain links TRBV7-6 to TRBJ2-1; TRBD2 agrees at 11 bases. The length of the CDR3 is 16 residues. V was clipped by 5 bases and J by 6 bases; unmatched bases: 9. The V gene's germline CDR1 is SGHVS and CDR2 FNYEAQ. Full variable domain (missing parts from reference TRBV7-6 and TRBJ2-1): GAGVSQSPRYKVTKRGQDVALRCDPISGHVSLYWYRQALGQGPEFLTYFNYEAQQDKSGLPNDRFSAERPEGSISTLTIQRTEQRDSAMYRCASSPQTSGNPNEQFFGPGTRLTVL.

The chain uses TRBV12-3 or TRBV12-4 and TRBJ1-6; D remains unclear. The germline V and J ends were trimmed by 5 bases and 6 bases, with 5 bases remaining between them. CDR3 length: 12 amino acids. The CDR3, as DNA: TGTGCCAGCAGTCCTCCTAATTCACCCCTCCACTTT. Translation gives CASSPPNSPLHF.

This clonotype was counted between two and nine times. CDR3 sequence: CASSLGAFYGYTF. CDR3 bases: TGTGCCAGCAGTTTGGGCGCTTTCTATGGCTACACCTTC. V usage is TRBV12-3 or TRBV12-4 and J usage is TRBJ1-2, with D hard to call. Trimming stripped 3 bases from V and 4 bases from J, with 9 bases between. This CDR3 spans 13 amino acids.

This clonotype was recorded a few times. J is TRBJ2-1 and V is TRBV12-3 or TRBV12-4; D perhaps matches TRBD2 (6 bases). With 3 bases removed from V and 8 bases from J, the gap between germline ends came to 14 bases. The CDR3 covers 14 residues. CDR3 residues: CASSFWGEVHEQFF. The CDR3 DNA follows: TGTGCCAGCAGTTTTTGGGGGGAGGTTCATGAGCAGTTCTTC.

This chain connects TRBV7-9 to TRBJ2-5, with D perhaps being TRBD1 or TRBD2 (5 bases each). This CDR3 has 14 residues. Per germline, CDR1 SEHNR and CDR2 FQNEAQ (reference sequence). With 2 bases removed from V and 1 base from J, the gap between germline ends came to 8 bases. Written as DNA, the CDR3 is TGTGCCAGCAGCTTACGGGGCGTCCAAGAGACCCAGTACTTC. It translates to CASSLRGVQETQYF.

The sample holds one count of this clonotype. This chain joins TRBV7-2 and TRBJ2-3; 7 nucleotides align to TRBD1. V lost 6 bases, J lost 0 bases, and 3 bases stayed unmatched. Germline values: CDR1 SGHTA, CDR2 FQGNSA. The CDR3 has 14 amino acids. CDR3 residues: CASRQQGSTDTQYF. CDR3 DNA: TGTGCCAGCAGACAACAGGGGAGCACAGATACGCAGTATTTT.

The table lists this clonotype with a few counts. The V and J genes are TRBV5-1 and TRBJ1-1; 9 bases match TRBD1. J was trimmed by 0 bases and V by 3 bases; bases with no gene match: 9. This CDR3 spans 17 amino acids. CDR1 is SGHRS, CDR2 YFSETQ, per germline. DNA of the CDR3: TGCGCCAGCAGCTCAGGACAGGGGCTAGGTATGAACACTGAAGCTTTCTTT. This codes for CASSSGQGLGMNTEAFF.

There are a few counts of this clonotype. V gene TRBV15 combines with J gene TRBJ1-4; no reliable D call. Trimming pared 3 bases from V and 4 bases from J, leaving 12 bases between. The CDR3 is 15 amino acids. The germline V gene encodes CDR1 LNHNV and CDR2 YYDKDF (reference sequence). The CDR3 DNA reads TGTGCCACCAGCAGGTCTCGTTCCTTTAATGAAAAACTGTTTTTT. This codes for CATSRSRSFNEKLFF.

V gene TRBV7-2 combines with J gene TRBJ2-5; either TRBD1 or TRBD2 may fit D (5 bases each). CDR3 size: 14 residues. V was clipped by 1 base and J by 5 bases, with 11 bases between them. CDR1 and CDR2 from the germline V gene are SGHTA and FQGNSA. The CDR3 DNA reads TGTGCCAGCAGCTTAGAGGGGCGGAGGGAGACCCAGTACTTC. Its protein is CASSLEGRRETQYF.

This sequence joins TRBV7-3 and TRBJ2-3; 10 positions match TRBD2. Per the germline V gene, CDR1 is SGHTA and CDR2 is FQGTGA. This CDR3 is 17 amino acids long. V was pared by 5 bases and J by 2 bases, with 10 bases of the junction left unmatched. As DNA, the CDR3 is TGTGCCAGCAGCCTAGATAGGACTAGCGGATACACAGATACGCAGTATTTT. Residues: CASSLDRTSGYTDTQYF.

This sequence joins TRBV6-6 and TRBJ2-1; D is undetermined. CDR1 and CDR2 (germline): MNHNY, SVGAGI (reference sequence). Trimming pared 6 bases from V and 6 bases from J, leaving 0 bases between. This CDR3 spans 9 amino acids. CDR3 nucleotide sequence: TGTGCCAGCAGCAATGAGCAGTTCTTC. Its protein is CASSNEQFF.

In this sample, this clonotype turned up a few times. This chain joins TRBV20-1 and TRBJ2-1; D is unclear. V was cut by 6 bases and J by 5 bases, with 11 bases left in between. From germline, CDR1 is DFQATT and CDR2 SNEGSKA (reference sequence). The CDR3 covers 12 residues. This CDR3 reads CSAHLLNNEQFF. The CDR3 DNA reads TGCAGTGCCCATCTCCTTAACAATGAGCAGTTCTTC.

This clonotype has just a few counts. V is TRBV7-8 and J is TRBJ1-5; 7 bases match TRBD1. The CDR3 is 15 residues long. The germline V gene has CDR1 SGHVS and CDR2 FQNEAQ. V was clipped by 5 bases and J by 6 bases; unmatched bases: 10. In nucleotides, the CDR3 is TGTGCCAGCAGCAAGACAGGGAACGCAATTCAGCCCCAGCATTTT. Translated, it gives CASSKTGNAIQPQHF. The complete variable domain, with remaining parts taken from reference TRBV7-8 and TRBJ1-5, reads GAGVSQSPRYKVAKRGQDVALRCDPISGHVSLFWYQQALGQGPEFLTYFQNEAQLDKSGLPSDRFFAERPEGSVSTLKIQRTQQEDSAVYLCASSKTGNAIQPQHFGDGTRLSIL.

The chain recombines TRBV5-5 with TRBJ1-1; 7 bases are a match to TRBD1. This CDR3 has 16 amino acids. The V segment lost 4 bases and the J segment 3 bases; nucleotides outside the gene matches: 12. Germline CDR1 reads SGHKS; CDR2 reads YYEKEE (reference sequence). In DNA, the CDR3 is TGTGCCAGCAGCACCGACAGGGCCACTGGTCACACTGAAGCTTTCTTT. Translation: CASSTDRATGHTEAFF. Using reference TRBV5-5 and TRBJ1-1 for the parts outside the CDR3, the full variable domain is DAGVTQSPTHLIKTRGQQVTLRCSPISGHKSVSWYQQVLGQGPQFIFQYYEKEERGRGNFPDRFSARQFPNYSSELNVNALLLGDSALYLCASSTDRATGHTEAFFGQGTRLTVV.

Here the CDR3 reads CASSPGESYEQYF. The CDR3 nucleotides are TGTGCCAGCAGCCCCGGGGAGTCCTACGAGCAGTACTTC. This chain links TRBV7-7 with TRBJ2-7; D possibly corresponds to TRBD2 (5 bases). V gave up 5 bases and J gave up 1 base, with 9 bases separating them. The CDR3 extends over 13 amino acids. CDR1 is SSHAT, CDR2 FNYEAQ, per germline (reference sequence).

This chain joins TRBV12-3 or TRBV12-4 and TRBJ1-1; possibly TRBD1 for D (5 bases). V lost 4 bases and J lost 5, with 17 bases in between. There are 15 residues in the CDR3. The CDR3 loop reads CASSSGTPKKTEAFF. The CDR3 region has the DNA TGTGCCAGCAGTTCCGGGACTCCTAAGAAGACTGAAGCTTTCTTT.

In nucleotides, the CDR3 is TGTGCCAGCAGTGACTCGAGGATAAGGACCGACCTCGATCCGTACGAGCAGTACTTC. Protein sequence: CASSDSRIRTDLDPYEQYF. The chain is built from TRBV6-4 and TRBJ2-7; D ambiguous. V gave up 0 bases and J gave up 4 bases, with 25 bases separating them. The CDR3 has 19 amino acids. CDR1 is MRHNA, CDR2 SNTAGT, per germline.

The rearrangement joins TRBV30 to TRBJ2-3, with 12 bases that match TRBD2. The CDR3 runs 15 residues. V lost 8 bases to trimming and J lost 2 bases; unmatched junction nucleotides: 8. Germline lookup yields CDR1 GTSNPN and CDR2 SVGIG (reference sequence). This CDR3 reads CAEGTSGRNTDTQYF. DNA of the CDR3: TGTGCCGAGGGTACTAGCGGGAGGAACACAGATACGCAGTATTTT. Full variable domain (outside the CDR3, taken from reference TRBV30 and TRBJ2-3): SQTIHQWPATLVQPVGSPLSLECTVEGTSNPNLYWYRQAAGRGLQLLFYSVGIGQISSEVPQNLSASRPQDRQFILSSKKLLLSDSGFYLCAEGTSGRNTDTQYFGPGTRLTVL.

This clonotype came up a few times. For the CDR3, the DNA is TGTGCCAGCACCCGATCGAGCTCTGGAAACACCATATATTTT. Translation: CASTRSSSGNTIYF. The chain uses TRBV12-3 or TRBV12-4 and TRBJ1-3; D unresolved. CDR3 length: 14 residues. Trimming pared 7 bases from V and 0 bases from J, leaving 10 bases between.

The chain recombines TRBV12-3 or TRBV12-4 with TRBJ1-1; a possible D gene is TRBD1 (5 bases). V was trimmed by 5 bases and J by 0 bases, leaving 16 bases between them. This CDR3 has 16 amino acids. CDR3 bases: TGTGCCAGCAGTGACGACAGATACGAGGTGAACACTGAAGCTTTCTTT. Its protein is CASSDDRYEVNTEAFF.

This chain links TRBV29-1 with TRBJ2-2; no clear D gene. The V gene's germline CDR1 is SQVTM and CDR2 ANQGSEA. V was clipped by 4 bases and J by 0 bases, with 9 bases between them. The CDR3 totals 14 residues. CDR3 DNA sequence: TGCAGCGTTGGACGGAGTACGAACACCGGGGAGCTGTTTTTT. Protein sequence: CSVGRSTNTGELFF.

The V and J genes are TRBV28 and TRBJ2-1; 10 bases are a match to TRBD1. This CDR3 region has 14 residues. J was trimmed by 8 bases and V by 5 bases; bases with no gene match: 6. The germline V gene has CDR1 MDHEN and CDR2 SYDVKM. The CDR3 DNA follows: TGTGCCAGCAGTCCCCCGGGACAGGGGCATGAGCAGTTCTTC. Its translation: CASSPPGQGHEQFF.

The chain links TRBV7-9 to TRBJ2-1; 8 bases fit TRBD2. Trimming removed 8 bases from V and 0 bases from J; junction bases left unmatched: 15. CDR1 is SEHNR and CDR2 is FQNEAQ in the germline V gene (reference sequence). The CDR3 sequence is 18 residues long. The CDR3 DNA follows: TGTGCCAGCGCCGCTACTAGCGGTACTACCTACTCCTACAATGAGCAGTTCTTC. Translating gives CASAATSGTTYSYNEQFF.

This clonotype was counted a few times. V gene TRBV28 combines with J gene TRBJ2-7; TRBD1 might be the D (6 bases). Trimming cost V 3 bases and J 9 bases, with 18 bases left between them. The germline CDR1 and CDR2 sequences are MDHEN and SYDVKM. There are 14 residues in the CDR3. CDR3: CASSFSGTFDVQYF. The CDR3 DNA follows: TGTGCCAGCAGTTTCTCGGGGACATTTGACGTGCAGTACTTC.

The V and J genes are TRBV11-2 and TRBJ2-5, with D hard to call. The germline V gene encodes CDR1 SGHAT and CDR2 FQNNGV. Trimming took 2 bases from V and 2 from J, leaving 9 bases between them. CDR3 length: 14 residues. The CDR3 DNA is TGTGCCAGCAGCTTAAGGCTGTTGCAAGAGACCCAGTACTTC. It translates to CASSLRLLQETQYF.